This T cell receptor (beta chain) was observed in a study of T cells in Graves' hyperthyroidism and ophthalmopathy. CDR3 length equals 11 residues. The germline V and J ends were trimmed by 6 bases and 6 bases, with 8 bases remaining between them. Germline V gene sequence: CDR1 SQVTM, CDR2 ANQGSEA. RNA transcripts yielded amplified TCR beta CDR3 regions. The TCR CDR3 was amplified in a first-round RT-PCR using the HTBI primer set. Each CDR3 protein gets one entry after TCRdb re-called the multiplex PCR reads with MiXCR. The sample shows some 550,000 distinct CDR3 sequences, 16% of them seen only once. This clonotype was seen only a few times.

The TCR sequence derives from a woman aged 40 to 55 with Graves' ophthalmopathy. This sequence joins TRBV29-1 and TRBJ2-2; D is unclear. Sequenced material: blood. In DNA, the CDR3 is TGCAGCGTAAACCTCGCCGGGGAGCTGTTTTTT. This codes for CSVNLAGELFF.